This record concerns one TCR beta chain sequence. These data originate in a study of neoadjuvant anti-PD-1 for oral cavity cancer. The time point denotes: after neoadjuvant nivolumab, at surgical resection. Patients had HPV-negative, locally advanced oral cavity squamous cell carcinoma. PBMCs were not maintained or expanded in culture before analysis. Assay used: immunoSEQ multiplex PCR; TCRdb lists only in-frame clones, some missing. The data show 9,500 to 10,000 clones, approximately 61% seen once. Germline V gene lookup returns CDR1 SQVTM and CDR2 ANQGSEA. The CDR3 extends over 16 amino acids. V was pared by 1 base and J by 7 bases, with 20 bases between.

The starting material was PBMCs, obtained after nivolumab (anti-PD-1) treatment. This receptor was identified in a person aged 35-80 years with oral cavity squamous cell carcinoma. The V call is TRBV29-1, the J call TRBJ2-1; D might be TRBD1 or TRBD2, each matching 5 bases. The DNA for the CDR3 is TGCAGCGTTGAAGGGGGCCCCCGAGGGAGAGATAATGAGCAGTTCTTC. Encoded protein: CSVEGGPRGRDNEQFF.